This TCR beta chain is from a study of blood T cell repertoires in COVID-19. At the level of the study: Sample material is recorded as cDNA or gDNA derived from T cells, B-cell-depleted T cells, or PBMCs.

The authors' processing: Reference gene primer amplification gave estimated nucleated cell counts. The repertoire was sequenced with immunoSEQ multiplex PCR; TCRdb's copy has only in-frame clones and lacks some. That table gives V, J and clone size, and the DNA gave D and trimming. The sample holds a few hundred thousand clones, approximately 89% seen once. This receptor was obtained from a woman in her forties who had recovered from COVID-19. The sequenced sample was PBMCs or T cells enriched from blood (not recorded which).

The CDR3 sequence is CASSQGLAESYNEQFF. The CDR3, as DNA: TGCGCCAGCAGCCAAGGACTAGCGGAGTCTTACAATGAGCAGTTCTTC. The chain carries TRBV5-1 and TRBJ2-1, with TRBD2 matching 10 bases. V was pared by 4 bases and J by 4 bases, with 8 bases of the junction left unmatched. From germline, CDR1 is SGHRS and CDR2 YFSETQ. The length of the CDR3 is 16 residues.